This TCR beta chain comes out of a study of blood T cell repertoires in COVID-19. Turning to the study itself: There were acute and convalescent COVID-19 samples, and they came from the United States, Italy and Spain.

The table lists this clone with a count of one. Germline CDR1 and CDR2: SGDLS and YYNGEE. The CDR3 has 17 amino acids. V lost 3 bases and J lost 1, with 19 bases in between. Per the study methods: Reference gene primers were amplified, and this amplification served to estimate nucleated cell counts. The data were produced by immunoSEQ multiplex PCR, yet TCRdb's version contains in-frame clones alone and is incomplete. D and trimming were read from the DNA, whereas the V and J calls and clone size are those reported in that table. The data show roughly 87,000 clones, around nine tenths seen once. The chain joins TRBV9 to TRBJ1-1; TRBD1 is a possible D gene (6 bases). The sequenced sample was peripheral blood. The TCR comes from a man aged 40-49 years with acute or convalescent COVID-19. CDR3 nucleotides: TGTGCCAGCAGCGATATGGGGGCTCGACGGTCGAACACTGAAGCTTTCTTT. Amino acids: CASSDMGARRSNTEAFF.